Listed below are T cell receptor beta chains from one sample, sequenced in a study of regulatory T cells in long-lasting Graves disease. TCRdb re-derived calls from the multiplex PCR reads in MiXCR, one entry per CDR3 protein. Of 550,000 to 700,000 distinct CDR3 sequences listed, approximately 16% are singletons. These data are also associated with another study on T cells in Graves' hyperthyroidism and ophthalmopathy.

The material sequenced was peripheral blood mononuclear cells (PBMCs), taken at new diagnosis, from a patient treated with antithyroid drugs. The receptor source for this set is a man younger than 35 with Graves disease. CDR3s include the opening cysteine and the closing phenylalanine or tryptophan. D genes are given only for firm matches. Clone size is given for some rows only: seen once, a few or many times, or a class if the clone is expanded.

D	V	size	length	J	DNA	CDR3
TRBD2	TRBV18	many	15	TRBJ2-7	TGTGCCAGCTCATCCGGGACTAGCGGACTCTACGAGCAGTACTTC	CASSSGTSGLYEQYF
TRBD1	TRBV12-3/TRBV12-4	many	15	TRBJ1-5	TGTGCCAGCAGCCCGTCAGGGGGAAGCAATCAGCCCCAGCATTTT	CASSPSGGSNQPQHF
-	TRBV4-1	-	16	TRBJ1-6	TGCGCCAGCAGCCTTCAGTCGGGCGGTGGGAATTCACCCCTCCACTTT	CASSLQSGGGNSPLHF
-	TRBV19	few	14	TRBJ2-2	TGTGCCAGTAGTATAGCCGGGAACACCGGGGAGCTGTTTTTT	CASSIAGNTGELFF
-	TRBV3-1	few	15	TRBJ2-5	TGTGCCAGCAGCCAAGCCCCGGAGGGGAAAGAGACCCAGTACTTC	CASSQAPEGKETQYF
-	TRBV7-2	few	15	TRBJ1-6	TGTGCCAGCAGCTTAGCCTCAACTTCGGGGTCACCCCTCCACTTT	CASSLASTSGSPLHF
-	TRBV6-2/TRBV6-3	many	16	TRBJ2-5	TGTGCCAGCAGTTACTCGATGCCGTCGGTGAAAGAGACCCAGTACTTC	CASSYSMPSVKETQYF
-	TRBV6-2/TRBV6-3	few	14	TRBJ2-1	TGTGCCAGCAGTTACACCCGTACCTACAATGAGCAGTTCTTC	CASSYTRTYNEQFF
TRBD2	TRBV5-1	many	16	TRBJ2-3	TGCGCCAGCAGCAACCGACTAGCGGGGTTCACAGATACGCAGTATTTT	CASSNRLAGFTDTQYF
-	TRBV15	many	16	TRBJ1-1	TGTGCCACCAGCAGAGGAATCGGGCAACCGAACACTGAAGCTTTCTTT	CATSRGIGQPNTEAFF
TRBD2	TRBV18	-	16	TRBJ2-1	TGTGCCAGCTCACCAATCTCCGCCAGCGGGAGTAATGAGCAGTTCTTC	CASSPISASGSNEQFF
TRBD1	TRBV5-6	few	15	TRBJ2-7	TGTGCCAGCAGCTTCTTGAACAGGGGGGCCTACGAGCAGTACTTC	CASSFLNRGAYEQYF
-	TRBV7-9	many	16	TRBJ2-3	TGTGCCAGCAGCTTAGGACGGGGCAGGGACACAGATACGCAGTATTTT	CASSLGRGRDTDTQYF
TRBD2	TRBV28	many	18	TRBJ2-3	TGTGCCAGCAGTGCGACTTGGACTAGCGGGATGGAAACAGATACGCAGTATTTT	CASSATWTSGMETDTQYF
TRBD1	TRBV2	many	14	TRBJ2-7	TGTGCCAGCAGTGAAAGGGACAGGGCCTTGGAGCAGTACTTC	CASSERDRALEQYF
-	TRBV10-3	-	14	TRBJ1-1	TGTGCCATCAAGGGACACCAGTTGAACACTGAAGCTTTCTTT	CAIKGHQLNTEAFF
-	TRBV2	many	15	TRBJ1-1	TGTGCCAGCAGTGAAGTCCCCAAGGGGGGTACTGAAGCTTTCTTT	CASSEVPKGGTEAFF
-	TRBV19	few	11	TRBJ2-7	TGTGCCAGTCGGGGCGGGTCCGAGCAGTACTTC	CASRGGSEQYF
TRBD1	TRBV29-1	-	13	TRBJ1-5	TGCAGCGTGATGGGACAGTTCAATCAGCCCCAGCATTTT	CSVMGQFNQPQHF
TRBD2	TRBV3-1	-	15	TRBJ2-7	TGTGCCAGCAGTCCCTCCGGGACTAGCGGCTACGAGCAGTACTTC	CASSPSGTSGYEQYF
TRBD2	TRBV7-2	-	15	TRBJ2-2	TGTGCCAGCAGCTTGACTAGCGACTTTTTCGGGGAGCTGTTTTTT	CASSLTSDFFGELFF
TRBD1	TRBV20-1	few	15	TRBJ2-6	TGCAGTGCTGATACAGGGGGCGCTGGGGCCAACGTCCTGACTTTC	CSADTGGAGANVLTF
-	TRBV7-9	few	15	TRBJ2-7	TGTGCCAGCAGCTACCCCGAGGGGTCCTCCTACGAGCAGTACTTC	CASSYPEGSSYEQYF
TRBD1	TRBV25-1	-	15	TRBJ1-1	TGTGCCAGCAGTTTGGGGGACAGGTTGAACACTGAAGCTTTCTTT	CASSLGDRLNTEAFF
-	TRBV27	few	16	TRBJ1-1	TGTGCCAGCAGTTTAGGGGGTGGGGTGCTGAACACTGAAGCTTTCTTT	CASSLGGGVLNTEAFF
-	TRBV27	-	15	TRBJ2-7	TGTGCCAGCAGACCTGAATCGGGGCACAATTACGAGCAGTACTTC	CASRPESGHNYEQYF
TRBD2	TRBV6-5	many	16	TRBJ2-7	TGTGCCAGCAGTTACTCCGTTGGCGGGAGGGCCTACGAGCAGTACTTC	CASSYSVGGRAYEQYF
-	TRBV30	few	13	TRBJ1-4	TGTGCCTGGAGAGGGGGGACCGCCGGAAAACTGTTTTTT	CAWRGGTAGKLFF
-	TRBV19	-	18	TRBJ2-1	TGTGCCAGTAGTATAGGTGAGGCAGGGGCCAGCTCCTACAATGAGCAGTTCTTC	CASSIGEAGASSYNEQFF
-	TRBV20-1	-	14	TRBJ2-1	TGCAGTGCTAGACAGCCGGGAGCGGGCAATGAGCAGTTCTTC	CSARQPGAGNEQFF
-	TRBV7-9	-	14	TRBJ1-2	TGTGCCAGCAGCTTAGCTCAGGGACTGTATGGCTACACCTTC	CASSLAQGLYGYTF
-	TRBV5-4	few	15	TRBJ2-3	TGTGCCAGCAGAGAAGCCGGGACGAGGGCAGATACGCAGTATTTT	CASREAGTRADTQYF
-	TRBV10-2	once	11	TRBJ1-4	TGCGCCAGCAGTGAGAATGAAAAACTGTTTTTT	CASSENEKLFF
-	TRBV9	many	14	TRBJ2-3	TGTGCCAGCAGCGTAGTGGGGGGCACAGATACGCAGTATTTT	CASSVVGGTDTQYF
-	TRBV3-1	-	17	TRBJ2-6	TGTGCCAGCAGCCGCGCCGGTCGGGTAGCTGGGGCCAACGTCCTGACTTTC	CASSRAGRVAGANVLTF
TRBD2	TRBV4-2	-	15	TRBJ2-7	TGTGCCAGCAGCCAAGAGACTAGCGGGCTTTACGAGCAGTACTTC	CASSQETSGLYEQYF
TRBD1	TRBV15	few	14	TRBJ1-5	TGTGCCACCAGCAGTGAACAGGGGAATCAGCCCCAGCATTTT	CATSSEQGNQPQHF
-	TRBV6-5	many	13	TRBJ2-3	TGTGCCAGCAGTTATGGTGAGGGGAATACGCAGTATTTT	CASSYGEGNTQYF
-	TRBV7-9	-	13	TRBJ2-7	TGTGCCAGCAGTCCGACAACCTCCTCCGAGCAGTACTTC	CASSPTTSSEQYF
TRBD1	TRBV12-3/TRBV12-4	-	16	TRBJ1-1	TGTGCCAGCAGTTTTGGGACAGGGGATTGGGGCACTGAAGCTTTCTTT	CASSFGTGDWGTEAFF
-	TRBV2	many	14	TRBJ2-1	TGTGCCAGCAGGGCCACTCCGGGATACAATGAGCAGTTCTTC	CASRATPGYNEQFF
-	TRBV6-1	many	15	TRBJ2-3	TGTGCCAGCAGTGGAACAGGCCTCCGTGCAGATACGCAGTATTTT	CASSGTGLRADTQYF
-	TRBV29-1	many	13	TRBJ2-1	TGCAGCGCTGAGCGGTCGGCGTACAATGAGCAGTTCTTC	CSAERSAYNEQFF
-	TRBV5-1	many	14	TRBJ2-5	TGCGCCAGCAGCTCCCCGCAGGGGCAAGAGACCCAGTACTTC	CASSSPQGQETQYF
-	TRBV30	-	14	TRBJ2-7	TGTGCCTGGGGACAACCCGGTGGCTCCTACGAGCAGTACTTC	CAWGQPGGSYEQYF
TRBD1	TRBV28	many	13	TRBJ2-7	TGTGCCAGCAGGCTGGGACAGTCCTACGAGCAGTACTTC	CASRLGQSYEQYF
-	TRBV6-1	once	15	TRBJ1-5	TGTGCCAGCAGTGAAACGAGGACGCAGCATCGGCCCCAGCATTTT	CASSETRTQHRPQHF
-	TRBV19	few	14	TRBJ1-2	TGTGCCAGTAGAGTGGCTGGGGGCGGCTATGGCTACACCTTC	CASRVAGGGYGYTF
-	TRBV27	many	14	TRBJ1-6	TGTGCCAGCAGTTCAGGGTGGGAAAATTCACCCCTCCACTTT	CASSSGWENSPLHF
TRBD1	TRBV5-1	few	16	TRBJ1-4	TGCGCCAGCAGCCCGGGGAGCACCACAGGGGATGAAAAACTGTTTTTT	CASSPGSTTGDEKLFF
-	TRBV24-1	many	13	TRBJ2-5	TGTGCCACCAGGATGGGGGGCCAAGAGACCCAGTACTTC	CATRMGGQETQYF
-	TRBV27	many	15	TRBJ1-5	TGTGCCAGCAGTTCGGAGACAGGATACAACCAGCCCCAGCATTTT	CASSSETGYNQPQHF